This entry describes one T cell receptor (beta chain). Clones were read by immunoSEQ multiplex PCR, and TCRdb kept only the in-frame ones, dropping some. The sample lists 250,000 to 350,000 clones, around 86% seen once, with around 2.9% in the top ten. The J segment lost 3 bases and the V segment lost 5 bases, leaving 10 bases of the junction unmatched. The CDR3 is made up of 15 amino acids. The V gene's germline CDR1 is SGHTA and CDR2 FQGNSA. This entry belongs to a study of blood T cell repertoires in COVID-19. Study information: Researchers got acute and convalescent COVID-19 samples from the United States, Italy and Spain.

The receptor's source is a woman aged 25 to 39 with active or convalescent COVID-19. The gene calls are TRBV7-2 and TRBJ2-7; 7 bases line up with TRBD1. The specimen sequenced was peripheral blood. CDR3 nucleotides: TGTGCCAGCAGCCCCTCCCGCACAGGGGTCTACGAGCAGTACTTC. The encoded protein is CASSPSRTGVYEQYF.